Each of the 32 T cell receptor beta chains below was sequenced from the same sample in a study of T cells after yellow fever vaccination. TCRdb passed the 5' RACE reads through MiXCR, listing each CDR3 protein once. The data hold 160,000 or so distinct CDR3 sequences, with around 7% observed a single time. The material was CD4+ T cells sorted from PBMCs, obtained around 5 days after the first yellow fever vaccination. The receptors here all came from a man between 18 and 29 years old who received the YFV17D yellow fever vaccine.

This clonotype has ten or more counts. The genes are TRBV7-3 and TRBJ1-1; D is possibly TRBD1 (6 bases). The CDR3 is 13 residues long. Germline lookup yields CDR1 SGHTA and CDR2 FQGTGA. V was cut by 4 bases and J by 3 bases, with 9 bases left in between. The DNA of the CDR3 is TGTGCCAGCAGCTCACAGGGTGACACTGAAGCTTTCTTT. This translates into CASSSQGDTEAFF. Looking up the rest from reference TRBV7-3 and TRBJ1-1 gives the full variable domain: GAGVSQTPSNKVTEKGKYVELRCDPISGHTALYWYRQSLGQGPEFLIYFQGTGAADDSGLPNDRFFAVRPEGSVSTLKIQRTERGDSAVYLCASSSQGDTEAFFGQGTRLTVV.

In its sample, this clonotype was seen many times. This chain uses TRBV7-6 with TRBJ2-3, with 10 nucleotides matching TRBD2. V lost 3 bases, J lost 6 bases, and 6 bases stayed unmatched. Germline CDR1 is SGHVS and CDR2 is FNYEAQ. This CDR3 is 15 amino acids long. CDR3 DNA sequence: TGTGCCAGCAGCTTCCGACTAGCGGGTTTTGATACGCAGTATTTT. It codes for CASSFRLAGFDTQYF.

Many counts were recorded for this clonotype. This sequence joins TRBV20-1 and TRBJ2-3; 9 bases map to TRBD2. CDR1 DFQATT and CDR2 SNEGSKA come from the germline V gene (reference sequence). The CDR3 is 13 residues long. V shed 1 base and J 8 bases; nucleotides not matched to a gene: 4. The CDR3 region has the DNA TGCAGTGCTAGAGGGGTAGCGGGGGTTACGCAGTATTTT. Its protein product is CSARGVAGVTQYF.

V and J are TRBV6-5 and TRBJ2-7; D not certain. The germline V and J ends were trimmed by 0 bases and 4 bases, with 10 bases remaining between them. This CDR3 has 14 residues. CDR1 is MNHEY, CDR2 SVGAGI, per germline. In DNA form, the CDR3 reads TGTGCCAGCAGTTACTCGAGGTCTACATACGAGCAGTACTTC. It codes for CASSYSRSTYEQYF.

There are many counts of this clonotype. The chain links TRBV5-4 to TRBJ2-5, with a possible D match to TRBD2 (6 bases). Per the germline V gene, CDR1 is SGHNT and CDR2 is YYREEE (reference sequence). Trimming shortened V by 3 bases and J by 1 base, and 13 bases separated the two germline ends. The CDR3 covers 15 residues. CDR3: CASSSRLVLQETQYF. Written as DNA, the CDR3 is TGTGCCAGCAGCTCCAGACTAGTCCTCCAAGAGACCCAGTACTTC.

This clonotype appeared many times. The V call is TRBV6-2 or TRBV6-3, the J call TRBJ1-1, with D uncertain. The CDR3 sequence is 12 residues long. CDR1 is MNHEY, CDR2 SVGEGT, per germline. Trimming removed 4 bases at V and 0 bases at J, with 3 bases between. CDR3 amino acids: CASSWMNTEAFF. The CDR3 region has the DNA TGTGCCAGCAGTTGGATGAACACTGAAGCTTTCTTT.

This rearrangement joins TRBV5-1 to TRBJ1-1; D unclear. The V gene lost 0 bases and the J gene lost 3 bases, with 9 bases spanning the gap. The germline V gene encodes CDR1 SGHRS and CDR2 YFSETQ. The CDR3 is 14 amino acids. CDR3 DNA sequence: TGCGCCAGCAGCTTGGTAGGGATCGACACTGAAGCTTTCTTT. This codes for CASSLVGIDTEAFF.

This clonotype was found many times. CDR3 DNA: TGTGCCAGCAGTTTATCGGGCGGGCTAAGCTCCTACGAGCAGTACTTC. Protein product: CASSLSGGLSSYEQYF. The gene calls are TRBV27 and TRBJ2-7; TRBD2 is a possible D gene (5 bases). Germline CDR1 is MNHEY and CDR2 is SMNVEV (reference sequence). V dropped 0 bases and J dropped 0 bases, with 12 bases sitting between them. The CDR3 totals 16 residues.

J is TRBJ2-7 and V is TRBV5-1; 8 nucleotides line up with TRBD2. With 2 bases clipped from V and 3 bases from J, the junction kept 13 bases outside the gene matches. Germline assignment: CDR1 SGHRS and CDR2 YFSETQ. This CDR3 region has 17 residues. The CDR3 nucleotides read TGCGCCAGCAGCTTCTGGGGCGCTAGCGGGCTTAACTACGAGCAGTACTTC. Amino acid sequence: CASSFWGASGLNYEQYF.

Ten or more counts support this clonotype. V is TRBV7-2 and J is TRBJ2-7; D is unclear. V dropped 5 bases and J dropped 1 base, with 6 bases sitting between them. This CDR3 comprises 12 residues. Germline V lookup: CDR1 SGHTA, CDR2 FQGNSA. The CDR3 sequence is CASSLGSYEQYF. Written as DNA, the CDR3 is TGTGCCAGCAGCCTGGGTTCCTACGAGCAGTACTTC.

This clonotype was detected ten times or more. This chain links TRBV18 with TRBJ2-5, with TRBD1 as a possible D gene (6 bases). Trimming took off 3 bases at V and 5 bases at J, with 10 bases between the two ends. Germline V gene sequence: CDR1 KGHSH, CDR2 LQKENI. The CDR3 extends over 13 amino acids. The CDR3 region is CASSPQGLETQYF. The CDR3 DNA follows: TGTGCCAGCTCACCCCAGGGGTTGGAGACCCAGTACTTC.

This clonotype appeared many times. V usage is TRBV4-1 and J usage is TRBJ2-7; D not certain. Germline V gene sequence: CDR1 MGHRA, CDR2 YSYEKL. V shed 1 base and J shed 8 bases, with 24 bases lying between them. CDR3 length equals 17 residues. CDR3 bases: TGCGCCAGCAGCCAAGCCATCCTCTACGGGCAGTTTGCGAAGCAGTACTTC. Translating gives CASSQAILYGQFAKQYF.

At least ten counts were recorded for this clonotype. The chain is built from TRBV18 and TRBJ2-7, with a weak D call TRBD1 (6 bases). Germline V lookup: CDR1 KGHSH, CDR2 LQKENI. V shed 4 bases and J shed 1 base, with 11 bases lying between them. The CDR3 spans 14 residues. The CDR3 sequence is CASSQTGISYEQYV. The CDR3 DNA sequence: TGTGCCAGCTCACAGACAGGAATTTCCTACGAGCAGTACGTC.

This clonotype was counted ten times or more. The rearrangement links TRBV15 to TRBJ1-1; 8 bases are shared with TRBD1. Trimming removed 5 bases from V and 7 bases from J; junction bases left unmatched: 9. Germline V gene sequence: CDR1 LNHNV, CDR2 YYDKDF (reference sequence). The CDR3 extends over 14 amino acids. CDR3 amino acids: CATSLDRVRGEAFF. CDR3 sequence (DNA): TGTGCCACCAGCCTGGACAGGGTACGTGGTGAAGCTTTCTTT.

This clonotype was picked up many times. This CDR3 reads CASKTGSSTEAFF. Here the CDR3 DNA reads TGTGCCAGCAAAACAGGATCAAGCACTGAAGCTTTCTTT. The V call is TRBV7-2, the J call TRBJ1-1, with a weak D call TRBD1 (5 bases). There are 13 residues in the CDR3. The ends were cut back, 7 bases at V and 4 bases at J, with 13 bases in the middle. Germline CDR1 is SGHTA and CDR2 is FQGNSA.

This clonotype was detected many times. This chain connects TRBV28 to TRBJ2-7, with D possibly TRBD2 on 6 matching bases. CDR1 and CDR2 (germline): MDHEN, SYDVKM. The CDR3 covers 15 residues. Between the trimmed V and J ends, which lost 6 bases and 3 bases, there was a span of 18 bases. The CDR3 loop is CASSPPGTGIYEQYV. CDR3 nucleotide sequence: TGTGCCAGCAGCCCACCGGGGACTGGCATCTACGAGCAGTACGTC.

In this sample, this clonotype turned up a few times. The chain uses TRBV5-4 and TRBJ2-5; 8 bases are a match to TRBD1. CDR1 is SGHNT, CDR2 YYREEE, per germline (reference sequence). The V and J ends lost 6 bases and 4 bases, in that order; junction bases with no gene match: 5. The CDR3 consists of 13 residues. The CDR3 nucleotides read TGTGCCAGCACACTGGGGACAGGAGAGACCCAGTACTTC. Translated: CASTLGTGETQYF.

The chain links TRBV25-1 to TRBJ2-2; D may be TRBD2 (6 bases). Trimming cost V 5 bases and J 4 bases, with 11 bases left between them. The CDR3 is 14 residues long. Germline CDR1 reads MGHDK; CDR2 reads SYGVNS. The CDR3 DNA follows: TGTGCCAGCAGTCCTAGGACTATCACCGGGGAGCTGTTTTTT. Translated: CASSPRTITGELFF.

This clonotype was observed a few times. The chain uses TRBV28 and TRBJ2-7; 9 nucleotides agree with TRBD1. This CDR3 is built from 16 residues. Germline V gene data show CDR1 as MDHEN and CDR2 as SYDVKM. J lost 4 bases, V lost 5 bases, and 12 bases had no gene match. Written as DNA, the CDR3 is TGTGCCAGCAGTGGACAGGGGATGGACCCCCGTTACGAGCAGTACGTC. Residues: CASSGQGMDPRYEQYV.

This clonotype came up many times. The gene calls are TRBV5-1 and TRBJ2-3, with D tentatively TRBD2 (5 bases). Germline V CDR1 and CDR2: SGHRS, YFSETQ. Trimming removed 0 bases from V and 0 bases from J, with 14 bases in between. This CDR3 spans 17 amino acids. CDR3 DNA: TGCGCCAGCAGCTTGGGCGGTGGAGGAGCTAGCACAGATACGCAGTATTTT. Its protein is CASSLGGGGASTDTQYF.

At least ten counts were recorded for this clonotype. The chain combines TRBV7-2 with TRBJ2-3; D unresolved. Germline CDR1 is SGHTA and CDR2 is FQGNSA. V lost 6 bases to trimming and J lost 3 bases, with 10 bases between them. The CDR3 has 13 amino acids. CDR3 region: CASSFMGTDTQYF. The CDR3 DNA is TGTGCCAGCAGTTTTATGGGGACAGATACGCAGTATTTT.

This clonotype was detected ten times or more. The CDR3 loop is CASGRYPLLQETQYF. CDR3 DNA: TGTGCCAGCGGCCGGTACCCCCTCCTCCAAGAGACCCAGTACTTC. V is TRBV7-8 and J is TRBJ2-5; no reliable D call. Trimming removed 8 bases from V and 1 base from J, with 17 bases in between. CDR1 and CDR2 (germline): SGHVS, FQNEAQ. The CDR3 spans 15 residues.

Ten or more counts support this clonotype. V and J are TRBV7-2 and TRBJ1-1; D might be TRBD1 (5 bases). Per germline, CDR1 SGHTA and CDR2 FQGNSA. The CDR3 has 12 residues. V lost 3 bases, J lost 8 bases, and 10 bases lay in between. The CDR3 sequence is CASSFGREEAFF. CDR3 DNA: TGTGCCAGCAGCTTCGGCAGGGAGGAAGCTTTCTTT.

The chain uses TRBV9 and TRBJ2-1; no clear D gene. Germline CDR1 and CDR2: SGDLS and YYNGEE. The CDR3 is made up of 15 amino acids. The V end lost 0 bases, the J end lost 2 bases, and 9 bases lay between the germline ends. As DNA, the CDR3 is TGTGCCAGCAGCGTAGGTTCCCATGCCTACAATGAGCAGTTCTTC. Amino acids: CASSVGSHAYNEQFF.

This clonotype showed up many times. The CDR3 nucleotides read TGTGCCACCAGTGATTTTGAAGATACGCAGTATTTT. It translates to CATSDFEDTQYF. J is TRBJ2-3 and V is TRBV24-1; D is unresolved. CDR1 KGHDR and CDR2 SFDVKD come from the germline V gene. Deletions cut 1 base from V and 5 bases from J, with 3 bases between. The CDR3 extends over 12 amino acids.

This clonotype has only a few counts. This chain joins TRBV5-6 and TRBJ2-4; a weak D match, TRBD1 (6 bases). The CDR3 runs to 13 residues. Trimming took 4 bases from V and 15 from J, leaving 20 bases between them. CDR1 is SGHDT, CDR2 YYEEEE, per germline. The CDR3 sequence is CASSLGVTGTSYF. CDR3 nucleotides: TGTGCCAGCAGCCTTGGGGTAACCGGGACATCGTACTTC.

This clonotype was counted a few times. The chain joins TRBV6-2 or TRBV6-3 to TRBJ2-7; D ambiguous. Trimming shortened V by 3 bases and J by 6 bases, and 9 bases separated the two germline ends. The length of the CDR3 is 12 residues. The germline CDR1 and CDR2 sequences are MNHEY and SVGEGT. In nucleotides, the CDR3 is TGTGCCAGCAGTTATAGAACGGGCGAGCAGTACGTC. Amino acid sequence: CASSYRTGEQYV.

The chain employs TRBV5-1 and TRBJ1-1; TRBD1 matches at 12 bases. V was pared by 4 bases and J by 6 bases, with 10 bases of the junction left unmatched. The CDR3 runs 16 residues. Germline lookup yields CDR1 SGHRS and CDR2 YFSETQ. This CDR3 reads CASSHGDRGRGAEAFF. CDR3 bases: TGCGCCAGCAGCCACGGGGACAGGGGGCGAGGCGCTGAAGCTTTCTTT.

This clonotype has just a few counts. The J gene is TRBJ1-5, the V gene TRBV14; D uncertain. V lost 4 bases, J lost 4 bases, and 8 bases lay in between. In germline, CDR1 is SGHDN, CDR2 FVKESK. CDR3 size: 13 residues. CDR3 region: CASSRNKNQPQHF. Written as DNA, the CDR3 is TGTGCCAGCAGCCGGAATAAAAATCAGCCCCAGCATTTT.

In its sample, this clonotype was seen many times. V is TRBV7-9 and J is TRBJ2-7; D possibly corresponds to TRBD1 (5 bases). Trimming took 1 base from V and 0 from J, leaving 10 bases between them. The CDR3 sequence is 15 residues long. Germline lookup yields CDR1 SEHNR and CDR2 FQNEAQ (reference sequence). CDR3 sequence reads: CASSLVEGASYEQYF. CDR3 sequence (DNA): TGTGCCAGCAGCTTAGTCGAAGGGGCCTCCTACGAGCAGTACTTC. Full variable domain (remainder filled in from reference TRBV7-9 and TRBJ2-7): DTGVSQNPRHKITKRGQNVTFRCDPISEHNRLYWYRQTLGQGPEFLTYFQNEAQLEKSRLLSDRFSAERPKGSFSTLEIQRTEQGDSAMYLCASSLVEGASYEQYFGPGTRLTVT.

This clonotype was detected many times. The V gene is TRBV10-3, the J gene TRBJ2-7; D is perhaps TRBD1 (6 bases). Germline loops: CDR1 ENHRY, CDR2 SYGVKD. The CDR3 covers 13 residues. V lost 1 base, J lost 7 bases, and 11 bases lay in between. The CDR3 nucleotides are TGTGCCATCAGTGAGTTCGGACAGAGGGAGCAGTACGTC. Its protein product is CAISEFGQREQYV.

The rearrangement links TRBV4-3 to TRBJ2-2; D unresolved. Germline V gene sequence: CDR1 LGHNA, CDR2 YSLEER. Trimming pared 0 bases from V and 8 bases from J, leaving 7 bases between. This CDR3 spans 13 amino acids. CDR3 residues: CASSQDPEGELFF. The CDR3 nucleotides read TGCGCCAGCAGCCAAGACCCAGAGGGGGAGCTGTTTTTT.